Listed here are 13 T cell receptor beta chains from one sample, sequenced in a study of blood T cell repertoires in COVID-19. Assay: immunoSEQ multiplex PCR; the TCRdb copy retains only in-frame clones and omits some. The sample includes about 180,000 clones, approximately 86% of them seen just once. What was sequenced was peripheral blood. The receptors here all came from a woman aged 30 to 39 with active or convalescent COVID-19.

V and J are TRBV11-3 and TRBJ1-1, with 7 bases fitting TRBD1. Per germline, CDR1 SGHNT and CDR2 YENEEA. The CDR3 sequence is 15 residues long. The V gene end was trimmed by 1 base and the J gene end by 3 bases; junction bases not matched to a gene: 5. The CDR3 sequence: CASSLGQGLDTEAFF. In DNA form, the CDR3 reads TGTGCCAGCAGCTTAGGACAGGGTCTGGACACTGAAGCTTTCTTT.

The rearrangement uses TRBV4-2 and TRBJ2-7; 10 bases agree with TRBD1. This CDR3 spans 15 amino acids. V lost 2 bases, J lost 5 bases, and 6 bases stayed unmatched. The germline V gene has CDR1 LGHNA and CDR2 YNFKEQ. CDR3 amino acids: CASSQPGQGFHEQYF. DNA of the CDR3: TGTGCCAGCAGCCAACCGGGACAGGGGTTCCACGAGCAGTACTTC.

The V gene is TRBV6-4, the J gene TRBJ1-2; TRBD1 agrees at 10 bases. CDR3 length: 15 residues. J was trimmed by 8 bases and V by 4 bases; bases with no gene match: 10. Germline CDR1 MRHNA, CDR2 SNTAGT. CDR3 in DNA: TGTGCCAGCAGTGTAGGACCGGACAGGGGGGACGGCTACACCTTC. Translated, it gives CASSVGPDRGDGYTF.

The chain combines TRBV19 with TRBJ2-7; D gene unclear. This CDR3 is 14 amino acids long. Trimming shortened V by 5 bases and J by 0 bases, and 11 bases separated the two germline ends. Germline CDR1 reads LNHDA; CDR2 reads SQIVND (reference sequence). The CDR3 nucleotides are TGTGCCAGTAGTGAGTACCGCGACTCCTACGAGCAGTACTTC. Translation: CASSEYRDSYEQYF.

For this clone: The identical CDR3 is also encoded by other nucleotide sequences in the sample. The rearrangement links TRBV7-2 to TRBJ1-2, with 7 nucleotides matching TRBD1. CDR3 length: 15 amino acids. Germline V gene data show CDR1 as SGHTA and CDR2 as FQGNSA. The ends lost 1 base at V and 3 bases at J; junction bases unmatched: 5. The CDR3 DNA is TGTGCCAGCAGCTTAGTAGGCAGGGGGGACTATGGCTACACCTTC. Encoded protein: CASSLVGRGDYGYTF.

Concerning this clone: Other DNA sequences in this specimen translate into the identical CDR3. CDR3: CAWRGQMNTEAFF. The DNA for the CDR3 is TGTGCCTGGAGAGGACAGATGAACACTGAAGCTTTCTTT. V is TRBV30 and J is TRBJ1-1; D is possibly TRBD1 (6 bases). Trimming cost V 3 bases and J 0 bases, with 8 bases left between them. Germline CDR1 reads GTSNPN; CDR2 reads SVGIG (reference sequence). The CDR3 is 13 amino acids.

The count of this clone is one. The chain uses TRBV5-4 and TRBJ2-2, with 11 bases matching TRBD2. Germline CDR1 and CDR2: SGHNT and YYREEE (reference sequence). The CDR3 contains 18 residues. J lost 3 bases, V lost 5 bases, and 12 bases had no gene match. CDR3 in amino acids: CASSFSTSGSGYTGELFF. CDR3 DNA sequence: TGTGCCAGCAGTTTCTCTACTAGCGGGAGTGGATACACCGGGGAGCTGTTTTTT. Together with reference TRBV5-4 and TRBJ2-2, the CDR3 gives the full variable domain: ETGVTQSPTHLIKTRGQQVTLRCSSQSGHNTVSWYQQALGQGPQFIFQYYREEENGRGNFPPRFSGLQFPNYSSELNVNALELDDSALYLCASSFSTSGSGYTGELFFGEGSRLTVL.

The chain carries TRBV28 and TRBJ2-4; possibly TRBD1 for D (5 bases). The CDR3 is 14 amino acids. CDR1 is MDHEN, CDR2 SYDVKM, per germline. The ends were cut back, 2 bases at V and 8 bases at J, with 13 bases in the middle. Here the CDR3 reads CASSLGSGRHIQYF. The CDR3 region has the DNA TGTGCCAGCAGTTTAGGGTCAGGGCGGCACATTCAGTACTTC.

The CDR3 sequence: CASSALGPNQPQHF. The CDR3 DNA is TGTGCCAGCAGCGCCCTTGGGCCGAATCAGCCCCAGCATTTT. The V call is TRBV7-2, the J call TRBJ1-5, with D hard to call. V lost 5 bases and J lost 4, with 12 bases in between. This CDR3 comprises 14 residues. Germline lookup yields CDR1 SGHTA and CDR2 FQGNSA.

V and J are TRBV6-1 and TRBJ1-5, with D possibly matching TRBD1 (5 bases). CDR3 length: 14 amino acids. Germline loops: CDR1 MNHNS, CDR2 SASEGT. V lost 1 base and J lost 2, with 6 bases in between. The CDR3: CASSEVGGNQPQHF. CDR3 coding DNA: TGTGCCAGCAGTGAAGTAGGGGGCAATCAGCCCCAGCATTTT.

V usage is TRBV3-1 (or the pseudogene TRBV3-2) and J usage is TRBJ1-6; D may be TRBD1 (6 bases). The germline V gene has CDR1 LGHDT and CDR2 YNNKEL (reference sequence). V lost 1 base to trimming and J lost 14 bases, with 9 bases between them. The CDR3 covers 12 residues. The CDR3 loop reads CASSQGTVTLHF. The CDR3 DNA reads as TGTGCCAGCAGCCAAGGGACAGTCACCCTCCACTTT.

The CDR3 DNA is TGTGCCAGCAGTCGGGGGGCGTGGGAAGCTTTCTTT. As protein: CASSRGAWEAFF. This chain joins TRBV11-2 and TRBJ1-1; a possible D gene is TRBD1 (6 bases). Trimming took off 6 bases at V and 8 bases at J, with 13 bases between the two ends. Germline V gene lookup returns CDR1 SGHAT and CDR2 FQNNGV. The CDR3 spans 12 residues.

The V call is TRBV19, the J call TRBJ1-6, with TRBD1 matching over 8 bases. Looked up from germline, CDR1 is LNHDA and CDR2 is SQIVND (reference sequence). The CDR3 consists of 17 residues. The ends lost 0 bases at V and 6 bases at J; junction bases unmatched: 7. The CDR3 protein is CASSIDRGTGPNSPLHF. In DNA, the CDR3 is TGTGCCAGTAGTATAGATCGGGGGACAGGTCCTAATTCACCCCTCCACTTT.